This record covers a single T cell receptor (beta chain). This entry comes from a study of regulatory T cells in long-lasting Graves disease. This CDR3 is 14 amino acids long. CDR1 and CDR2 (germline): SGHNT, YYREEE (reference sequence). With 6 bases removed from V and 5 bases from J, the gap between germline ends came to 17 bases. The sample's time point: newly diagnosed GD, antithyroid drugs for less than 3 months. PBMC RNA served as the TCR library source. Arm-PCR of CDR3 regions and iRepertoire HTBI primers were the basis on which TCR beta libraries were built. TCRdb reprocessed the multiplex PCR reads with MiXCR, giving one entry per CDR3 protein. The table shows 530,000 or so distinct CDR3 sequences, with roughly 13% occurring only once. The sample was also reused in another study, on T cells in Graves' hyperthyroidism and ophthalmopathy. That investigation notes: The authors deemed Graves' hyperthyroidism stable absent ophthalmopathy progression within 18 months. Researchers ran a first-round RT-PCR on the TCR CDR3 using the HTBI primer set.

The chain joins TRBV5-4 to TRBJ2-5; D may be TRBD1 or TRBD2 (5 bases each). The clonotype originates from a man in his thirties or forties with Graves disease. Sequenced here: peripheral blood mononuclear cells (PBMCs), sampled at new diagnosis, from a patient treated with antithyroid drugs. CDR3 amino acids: CASTLQGRDETQYF. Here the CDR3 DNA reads TGTGCCAGCACCCTCCAGGGTAGGGACGAGACCCAGTACTTC.